This TCR beta chain is drawn from a study of blood T cell repertoires in acute mononucleosis (TCRdb year 2020). For the study in its entirety: Convalescent samples were collected 5 to 8 months after the acute presentation, representing the memory response. Mean blood EBV load was about 3.9 log10 genome copies per million B cells during acute infection and about 2.6 at convalescence. What the authors observed across the whole study: The low acute-to-convalescent clonotype overlap might be partly explained by sampling error, because only a fraction of each donor's blood was analyzed. The cohort comprised only a few donors, so group averages rested on very few individuals. Both chains seemed to play a part in GLC-BM selection, with public TCRbeta motifs on BV14-BJ2 and BV20-BJ1 appearing together with a TCRalpha motif on AV5-AJ31. Just 8.5% to 9% of the unique acute clonotypes remained in convalescence, but these persisting clonotypes accounted for most of the response, and new, diverse de novo clonotypes seemingly replaced the other acute clonotypes.

In this sample, this clone turned up a few times. The likely explanation is a read error, given a far larger clone one base away. The same CDR3 is also encoded by other DNA sequences in this sample. The time point tag for this specimen amounts to: convalescence about 6 months (5-8 months) after acute presentation (visit 7). Over primary infection, the study followed CD8 T cell responses to two immunodominant EBV epitopes: BRLF1 109 (YVL-BR) and BMLF1 280 (GLC-BM). A positive serum heterophile antibody test and EBV viral capsid antigen-specific IgM indicated primary EBV infection. Total CD8 T cells were first enriched from PBMCs by magnetic positive selection (MACS). A FACSAria III was used to sort live CD3+ CD8+ tetramer+ cells to a purity above 90%. Cell sorting used a PE-conjugated tetramer carrying the BMLF1 280-288 peptide. Directly ex vivo after tetramer sorting, the TCR repertoires of EBV epitope-specific CD8 T cells were deep-sequenced at acute infection and at convalescence. Donors were three people aged about 18 to 30 with clinical acute infectious mononucleosis and laboratory evidence of primary EBV infection. Heparinized peripheral blood was drawn at clinical presentation with mononucleosis symptoms and was drawn again about 6 months later. Ficoll-Paque density gradient centrifugation was used to isolate PBMCs.

The junction carries 22 bases between V and J, which are trimmed by 8 bases and 0 bases respectively. The CDR1 and CDR2 encoded by the germline V gene are MDHEN and SYDVKM. The CDR3 contains 17 residues, cysteine and phenylalanine counted. Left in the record is the CDR3 DNA by itself, 51 bases read in frame from the first base. Total RNA from at least 9,000 sorted tetramer+ CD8 T cells was reverse transcribed into cDNA for TCR profiling. PCR with primers that anneal to V and J regions amplified CDR3 regions and added unique molecular identifiers to track templates. TCRalpha and TCRbeta chains were profiled using the immunoSEQ platform, including its sequencing and error-correction standards. In the authors' own workflow: Clonal copy numbers were corrected for sequencing and PCR errors, and CDR3s were defined according to IMGT conventions. Analysis was restricted to productive rearrangements and performed with immunoSEQ Analyzer versions 2.0 and 3.0, while gene-pairing frequencies underwent further processing in Microsoft Excel. Circos plots were used to visualize V-J pairings, and MEME plus a custom motifSearch program were used to find CDR3 motifs. The probability of generation of TCR sequences was calculated using the OLGA algorithm. Clonotypes seen at both visits were designated persistent, clonotypes seen only acutely were designated nonpersistent, and clonotypes seen only at convalescence were designated de novo. A public TCR was defined as an amino acid clonotype used by more than one donor. In its TCRdb copy, this immuneACCESS table keeps in-frame sequences only and misses some clones. Where compared with another copy, unresolved V genes explain less than half of these, and the others have no known cause. V and J calls and clone size are given by that table; D and trimming were obtained from the DNA. The sample includes over 700 clones, with over 30% observed a single time. The ten largest account for 51% of the sample.

This TCR was sampled from a man between 18 and 29 years old with infectious mononucleosis caused by EBV. The chain joins TRBV28 to TRBJ1-2; perhaps TRBD1 is the D gene, with 6 bases matching. Material: EBV GLC epitope tetramer+ CD8+ T cells sorted from PBMCs, obtained during convalescence from infectious mononucleosis. The sample's cell subset or site label, decoded: CD8 T cells binding tetramer with EBV BMLF1 280-288 peptide (GLC-BM). The encoded CDR3 is CASRSGGAGGPNYGYTF. The DNA reads TGTGCCAGCCGGTCCGGGGGCGCGGGGGGACCTAACTATGGCTACACCTTC.